This T cell receptor (beta chain) was sequenced for a study of yellow fever vaccine responses in identical twins. Study findings and constraints: Each twin's T cell response to the vaccine was reported to look partly convergent and partly personalized.

V was pared by 5 bases and J by 4 bases, with 9 bases between. Germline lookup yields CDR1 SEHNR and CDR2 FQNEAQ (reference sequence). CDR3 length: 13 residues. Regarding this clonotype: Its cognate antigen is unknown.

In TCRdb, the RT-PCR reads were re-called with MiXCR into one record per CDR3 protein. The sample includes some 35,000 distinct CDR3 sequences, 45% to 65% seen only once; the top ten take roughly 4.5%. This sequence originates from a woman aged 18-29 years who received the yellow fever vaccine. This specimen consisted of T cells from blood (PBMCs), unsorted or a sorted subset (not recorded which), obtained before or after yellow fever vaccination (not recorded which). The chain uses TRBV7-9 and TRBJ2-1; D unclear. In DNA form, the CDR3 reads TGTGCCAGCAGCGGGGTGGATTACAATGAGCAGTTCTTC. Translated: CASSGVDYNEQFF.